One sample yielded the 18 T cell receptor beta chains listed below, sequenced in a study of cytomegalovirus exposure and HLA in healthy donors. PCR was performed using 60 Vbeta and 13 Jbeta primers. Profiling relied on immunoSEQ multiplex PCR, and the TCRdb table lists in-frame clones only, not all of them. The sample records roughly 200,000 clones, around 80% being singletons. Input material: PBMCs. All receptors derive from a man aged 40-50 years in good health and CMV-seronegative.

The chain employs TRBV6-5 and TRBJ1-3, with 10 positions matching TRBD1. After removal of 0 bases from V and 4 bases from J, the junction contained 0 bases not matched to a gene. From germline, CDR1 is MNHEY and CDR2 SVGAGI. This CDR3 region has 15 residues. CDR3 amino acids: CASSYSTGGGNTIYF. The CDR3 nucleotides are TGTGCCAGCAGTTACTCGACAGGGGGCGGAAACACCATATATTTT.

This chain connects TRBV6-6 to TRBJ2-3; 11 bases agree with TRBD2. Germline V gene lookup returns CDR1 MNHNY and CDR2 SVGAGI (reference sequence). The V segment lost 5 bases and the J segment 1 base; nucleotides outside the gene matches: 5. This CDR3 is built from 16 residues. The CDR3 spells CASSTGLAERTDTQYF. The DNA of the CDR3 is TGTGCCAGCAGTACGGGACTAGCGGAACGCACAGATACGCAGTATTTT.

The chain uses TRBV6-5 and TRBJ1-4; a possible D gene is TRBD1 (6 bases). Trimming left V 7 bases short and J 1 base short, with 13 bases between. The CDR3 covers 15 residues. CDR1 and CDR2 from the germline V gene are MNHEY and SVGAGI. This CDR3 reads CASTLSRGTNEKLFF. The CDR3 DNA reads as TGTGCCAGCACCTTAAGCAGGGGAACTAATGAAAAACTGTTTTTT.

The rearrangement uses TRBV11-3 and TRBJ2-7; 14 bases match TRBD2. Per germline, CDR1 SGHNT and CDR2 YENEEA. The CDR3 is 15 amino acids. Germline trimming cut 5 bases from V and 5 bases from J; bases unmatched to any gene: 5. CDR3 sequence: CASSRSGLAGDEQYF. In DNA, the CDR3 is TGTGCCAGCAGCCGATCGGGACTAGCGGGAGACGAGCAGTACTTC.

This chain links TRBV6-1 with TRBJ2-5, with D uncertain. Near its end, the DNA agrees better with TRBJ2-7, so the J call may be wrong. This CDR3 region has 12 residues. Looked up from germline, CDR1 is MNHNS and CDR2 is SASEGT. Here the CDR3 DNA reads TGTGCCAGCATCCGAAACTCCTACGAGCAGTACTTC. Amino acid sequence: CASIRNSYEQYF.

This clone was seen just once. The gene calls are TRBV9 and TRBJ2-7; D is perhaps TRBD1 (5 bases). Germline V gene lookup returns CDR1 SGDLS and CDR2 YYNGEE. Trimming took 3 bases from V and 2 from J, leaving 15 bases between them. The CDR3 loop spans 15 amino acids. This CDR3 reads CASSAQQEPTYEQYF. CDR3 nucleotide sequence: TGTGCCAGCAGCGCGCAACAGGAGCCGACCTACGAGCAGTACTTC.

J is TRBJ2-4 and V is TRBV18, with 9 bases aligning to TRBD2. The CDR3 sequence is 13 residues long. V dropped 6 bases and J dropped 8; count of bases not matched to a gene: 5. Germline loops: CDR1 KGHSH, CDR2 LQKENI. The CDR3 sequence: CASSLTSGDIQYF. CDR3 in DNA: TGTGCCAGCTCTCTGACTAGCGGAGACATTCAGTACTTC.

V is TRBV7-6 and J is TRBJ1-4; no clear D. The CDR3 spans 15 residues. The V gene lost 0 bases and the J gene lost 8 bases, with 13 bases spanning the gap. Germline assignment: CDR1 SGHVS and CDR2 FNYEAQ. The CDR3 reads CASSLASPLREKLFF. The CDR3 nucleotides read TGTGCCAGCAGCTTAGCGTCCCCACTGAGGGAAAAACTGTTTTTT.

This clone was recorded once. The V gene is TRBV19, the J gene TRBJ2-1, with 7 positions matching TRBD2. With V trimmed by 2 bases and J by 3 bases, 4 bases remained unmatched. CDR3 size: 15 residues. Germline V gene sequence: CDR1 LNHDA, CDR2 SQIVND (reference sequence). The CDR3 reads CASSIWGGSYNEQFF. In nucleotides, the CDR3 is TGTGCCAGTAGTATATGGGGGGGGAGCTACAATGAGCAGTTCTTC.

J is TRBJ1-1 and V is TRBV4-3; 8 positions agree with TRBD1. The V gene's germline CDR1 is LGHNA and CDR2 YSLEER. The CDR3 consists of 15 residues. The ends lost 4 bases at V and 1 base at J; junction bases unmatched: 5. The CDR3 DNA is TGCGCCAGCAGCCGAGCGGACAGGGCGAACACTGAAGCTTTCTTT. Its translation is CASSRADRANTEAFF.

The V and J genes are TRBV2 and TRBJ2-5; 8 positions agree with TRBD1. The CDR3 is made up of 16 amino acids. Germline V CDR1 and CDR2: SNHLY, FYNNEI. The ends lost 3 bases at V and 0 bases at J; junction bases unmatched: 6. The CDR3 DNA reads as TGTGCCAGCAGTGATGACAGGGGCTTTTACCAAGAGACCCAGTACTTC. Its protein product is CASSDDRGFYQETQYF.

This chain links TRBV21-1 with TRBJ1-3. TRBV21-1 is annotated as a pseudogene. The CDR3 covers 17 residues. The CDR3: CASSRGGPTSSGNTIYF. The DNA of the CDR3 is TGTGCCAGCAGCCGCGGGGGTCCCACTAGCTCTGGAAACACCATATATTTT.

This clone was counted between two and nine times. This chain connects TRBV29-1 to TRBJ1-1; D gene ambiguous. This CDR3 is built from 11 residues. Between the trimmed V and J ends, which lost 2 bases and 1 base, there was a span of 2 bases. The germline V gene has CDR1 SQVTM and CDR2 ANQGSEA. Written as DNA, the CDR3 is TGCAGCGTTGAACAGAACACTGAAGCTTTCTTT. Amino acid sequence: CSVEQNTEAFF.

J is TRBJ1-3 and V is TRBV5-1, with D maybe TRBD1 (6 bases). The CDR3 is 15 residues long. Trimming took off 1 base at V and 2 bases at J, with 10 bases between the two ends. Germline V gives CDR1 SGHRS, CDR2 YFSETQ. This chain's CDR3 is CASSLYGGAGNTIYF. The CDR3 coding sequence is TGCGCCAGCAGCTTGTATGGGGGCGCTGGAAACACCATATATTTT.

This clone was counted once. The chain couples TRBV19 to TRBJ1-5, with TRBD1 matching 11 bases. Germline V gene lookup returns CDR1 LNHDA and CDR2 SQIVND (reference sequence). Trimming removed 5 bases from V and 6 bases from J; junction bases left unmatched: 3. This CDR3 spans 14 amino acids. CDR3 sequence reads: CASSQGQGGQPQHF. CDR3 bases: TGTGCCAGTAGTCAGGGACAGGGGGGTCAGCCCCAGCATTTT.

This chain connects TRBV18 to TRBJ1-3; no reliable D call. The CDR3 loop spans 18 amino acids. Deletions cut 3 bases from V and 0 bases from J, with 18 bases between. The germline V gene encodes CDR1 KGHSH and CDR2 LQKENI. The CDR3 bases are TGTGCCAGCTCACCGAGTTTGTCAACTGCCCGCTCTGGAAACACCATATATTTT. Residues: CASSPSLSTARSGNTIYF.

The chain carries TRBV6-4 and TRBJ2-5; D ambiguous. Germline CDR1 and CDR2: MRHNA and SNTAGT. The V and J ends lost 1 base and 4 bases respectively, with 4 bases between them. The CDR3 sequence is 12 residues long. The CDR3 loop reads CASSDFGETQYF. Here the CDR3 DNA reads TGTGCCAGCAGTGACTTCGGAGAGACCCAGTACTTC.

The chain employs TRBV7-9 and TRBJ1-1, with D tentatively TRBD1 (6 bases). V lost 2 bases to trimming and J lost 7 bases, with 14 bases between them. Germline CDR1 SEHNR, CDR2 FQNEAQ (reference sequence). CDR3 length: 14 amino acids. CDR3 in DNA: TGTGCCAGCAGCTTATCCGGACAGAGCGGTGAAGCTTTCTTT. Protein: CASSLSGQSGEAFF.